What follows describes a single T cell receptor (beta chain). Its antigen remains unidentified. CDR1 and CDR2 from the germline V gene are SSHAT and FNYEAQ (reference sequence). The V and J ends lost 1 base and 8 bases respectively, with 8 bases between them. This CDR3 is 13 amino acids long. These data originate in a study of cytomegalovirus exposure and HLA in healthy donors. General observations from the study: Evidence from a later analysis indicated that most CMV-associated TCR beta chains looked HLA-restricted.

It was with 60 Vbeta and 13 Jbeta primers that the PCR ran. The table came from immunoSEQ multiplex PCR; TCRdb's copy has only in-frame clones and leaves some out. The sample includes 160,000 or so clones, roughly 85% of them seen just once. This sequence joins TRBV7-7 and TRBJ2-2; D remains ambiguous. Sample: PBMCs. The receptor's source is a man aged 40-50 years in good health and CMV-seropositive. The CDR3 is CASSLGQRGELFF. Written as DNA, the CDR3 is TGTGCCAGCAGCTTAGGACAACGTGGGGAGCTGTTTTTT.